One T cell receptor beta chain is described in this entry. This receptor's antigen is unknown. No quality values exist for individual bases; no much larger clone is one base distant. The sample is drawn from a study of early T cells in non-severe SARS-CoV-2 infection (dated by TCRdb to the early 2020s). Notes on the research overall: TCR sequencing used bulk RNA from unsorted whole blood, so alpha and beta chains could not be paired. The research as a whole found: VDJdb matching was skewed toward anti-spike CD8 responses, so virus-specific expansions were likely underestimated and private and CD4 specificities were missed.

A case-control design nested within a healthcare worker cohort in London, UK, was used, with weekly nasopharyngeal swab PCR tests and blood sampling performed. Between 23 and 31 March 2020, the week of the UK lockdown, healthcare workers were enrolled and then followed up weekly for as long as 16 weeks. CDR1 and CDR2 (PRHDT, FYEKMQ) derive from the germline V gene (reference sequence). The CDR3 starts with the cysteine, ends with the phenylalanine, and has 16 residues. Only the CDR3 portion is preserved as DNA: 48 bases, with reading frame beginning at the first base. Ends trimmed: V by 1 base, J by 5 bases; bases unmatched to a gene: 9. Libraries were prepared through 5' RACE. The listed sequencing device is NextSeq 500. To correct for sequencing error and PCR bias, the TCR library protocol tagged individual cDNA molecules with unique molecular identifiers. TCR alpha and beta chains were both sequenced, and the abundances of alpha and beta sequences in each sample were closely correlated with each other. The original pipeline was this. Decombinator V4 was used to perform V gene, J gene and CDR3 annotation of TCR sequences. Expanded TCRs were defined as changing significantly between any two time points under a Poisson model with p below 0.0001. TCR abundances were normalised to the total number of TCRs sequenced per sample and expressed as counts per million. TRAV1-2 paired with TRAJ12, TRAJ20 or TRAJ33 defined MAIT TCRs, while TRAV10 paired with TRAJ18 defined iNKT TCRs. VDJdb, accessed on 1 November 2021, was searched for TCRs annotated for CMV, EBV and SARS-CoV-2, and TCRs annotated for more than one antigen were excluded. The public sequencing data were trimmed at Q25 with fastp and processed into clonotypes with MiXCR by TCRdb, which kept only in-frame beta chains. Rows matching on CDR3 protein sequence are summarized as one entry with the most common DNA and genes. None of the V and J calls come from the authors' own analysis; TCRdb made them. The sample table lists some 76,000 distinct CDR3 sequences, approximately 15% of them with a count of one. Of the sample, around an eighth falls within the top ten clones.

The source is an adult who was a healthcare worker with PCR-confirmed SARS-CoV-2 infection or an uninfected control (not recorded which). Sequencing input: whole blood. The chain couples TRBV13 to TRBJ2-7; 9 middle bases align to TRBD2. The nucleotides are TGTGCCAGCAGCTTAGATACGCGCGGGGGGGCCCACGAGCAGTACTTC. It translates as CASSLDTRGGAHEQYF.